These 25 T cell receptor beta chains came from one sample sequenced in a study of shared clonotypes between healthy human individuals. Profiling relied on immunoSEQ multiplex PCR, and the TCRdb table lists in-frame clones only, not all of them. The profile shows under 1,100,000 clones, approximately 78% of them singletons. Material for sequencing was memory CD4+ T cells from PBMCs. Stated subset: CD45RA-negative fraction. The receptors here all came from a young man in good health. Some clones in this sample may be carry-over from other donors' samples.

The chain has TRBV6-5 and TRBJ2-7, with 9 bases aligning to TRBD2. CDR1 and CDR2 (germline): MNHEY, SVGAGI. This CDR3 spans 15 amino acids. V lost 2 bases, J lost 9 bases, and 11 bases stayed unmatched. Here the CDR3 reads CASSYDGTSWAGQYF. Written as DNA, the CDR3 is TGTGCCAGCAGTTACGACGGGACTAGCTGGGCTGGGCAGTACTTC.

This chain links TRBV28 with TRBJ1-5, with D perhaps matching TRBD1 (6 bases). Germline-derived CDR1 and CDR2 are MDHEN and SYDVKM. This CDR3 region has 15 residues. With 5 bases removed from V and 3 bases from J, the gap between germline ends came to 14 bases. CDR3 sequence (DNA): TGTGCCAGCAGTCGGGGGGACACGCACAATCAGCCCCAGCATTTT. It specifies CASSRGDTHNQPQHF.

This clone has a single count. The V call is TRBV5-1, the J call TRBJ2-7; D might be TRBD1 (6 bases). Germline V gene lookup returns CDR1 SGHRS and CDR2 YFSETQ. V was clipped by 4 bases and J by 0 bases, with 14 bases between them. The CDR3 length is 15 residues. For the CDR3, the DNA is TGCGCCAGCAGCCCGGGACATACCAGCTCCTACGAGCAGTACTTC. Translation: CASSPGHTSSYEQYF.

In DNA, the CDR3 is TGTGCCAGCAGTTTTGAAGGGGGGCAGGGGCCGGGGCGGCAGTACTTC. Translating gives CASSFEGGQGPGRQYF. J is TRBJ2-7 and V is TRBV27; D may correspond to TRBD1 or TRBD2 (6 bases each). The CDR3 is 16 residues long. V lost 3 bases, J lost 9 bases, and 24 bases lay in between. Looked up from germline, CDR1 is MNHEY and CDR2 is SMNVEV (reference sequence).

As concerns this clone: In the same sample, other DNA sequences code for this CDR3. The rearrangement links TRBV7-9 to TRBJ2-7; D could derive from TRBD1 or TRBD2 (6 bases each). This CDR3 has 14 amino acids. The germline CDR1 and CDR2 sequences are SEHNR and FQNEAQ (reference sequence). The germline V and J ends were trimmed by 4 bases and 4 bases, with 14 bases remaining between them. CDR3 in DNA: TGTGCCAGCAGCTCGAGGGGGGCTCTGTACGAGCAGTACTTC. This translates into CASSSRGALYEQYF.

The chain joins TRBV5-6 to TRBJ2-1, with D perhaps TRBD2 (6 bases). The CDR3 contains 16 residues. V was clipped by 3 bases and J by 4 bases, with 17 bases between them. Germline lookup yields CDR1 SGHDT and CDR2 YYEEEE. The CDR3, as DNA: TGTGCCAGCAGCTGGTTCCTAGCGTCGGGTTACAATGAGCAGTTCTTC. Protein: CASSWFLASGYNEQFF.

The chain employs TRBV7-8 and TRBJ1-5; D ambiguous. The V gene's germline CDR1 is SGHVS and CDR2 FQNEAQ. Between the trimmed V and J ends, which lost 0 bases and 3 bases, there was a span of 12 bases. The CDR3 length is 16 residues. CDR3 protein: CASSLASRNDNQPQHF. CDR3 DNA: TGTGCCAGCAGCTTAGCCTCCAGGAACGACAATCAGCCCCAGCATTTT.

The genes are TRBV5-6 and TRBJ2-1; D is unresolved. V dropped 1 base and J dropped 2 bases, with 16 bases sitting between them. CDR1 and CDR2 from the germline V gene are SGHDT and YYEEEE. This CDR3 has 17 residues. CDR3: CASSLTVLAGAYNEQFF. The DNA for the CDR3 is TGTGCCAGCAGCTTGACCGTTTTAGCCGGAGCCTACAATGAGCAGTTCTTC.

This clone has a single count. The CDR3 DNA follows: TGCGCCAGCAGCCAGCTGGGGACCGGCGACTACAATGAGCAGTTCTTC. Protein product: CASSQLGTGDYNEQFF. This chain uses TRBV4-3 with TRBJ2-1; perhaps D is TRBD1 or TRBD2 (5 bases each). The CDR3 has 16 residues. Trimming took 3 bases from V and 3 from J, leaving 15 bases between them. CDR1 and CDR2 from the germline V gene are LGHNA and YSLEER.

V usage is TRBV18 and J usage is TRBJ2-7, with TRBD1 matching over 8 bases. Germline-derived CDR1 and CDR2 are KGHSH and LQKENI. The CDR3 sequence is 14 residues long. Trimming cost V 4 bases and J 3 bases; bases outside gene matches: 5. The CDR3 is CASSRDRTHYEQYF. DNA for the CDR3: TGTGCCAGCTCACGGGACAGGACCCACTACGAGCAGTACTTC. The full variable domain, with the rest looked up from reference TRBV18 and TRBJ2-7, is NAGVMQNPRHLVRRRGQEARLRCSPMKGHSHVYWYRQLPEEGLKFMVYLQKENIIDESGMPKERFSAEFPKEGPSILRIQQVVRGDSAAYFCASSRDRTHYEQYFGPGTRLTVT.

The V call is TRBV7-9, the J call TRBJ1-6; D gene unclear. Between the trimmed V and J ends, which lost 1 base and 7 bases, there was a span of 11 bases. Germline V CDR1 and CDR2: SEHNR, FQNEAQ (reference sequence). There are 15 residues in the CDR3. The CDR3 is CASSLVGVGNSPLHF. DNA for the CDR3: TGTGCCAGCAGCTTAGTCGGGGTCGGGAATTCACCCCTCCACTTT.

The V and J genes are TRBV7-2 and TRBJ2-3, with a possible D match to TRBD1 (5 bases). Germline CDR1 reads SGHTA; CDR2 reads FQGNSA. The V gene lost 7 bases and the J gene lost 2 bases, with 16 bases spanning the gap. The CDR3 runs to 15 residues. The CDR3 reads CASTPRQGSTDTQYF. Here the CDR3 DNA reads TGTGCCAGCACCCCTCGTCAGGGATCCACAGATACGCAGTATTTT.

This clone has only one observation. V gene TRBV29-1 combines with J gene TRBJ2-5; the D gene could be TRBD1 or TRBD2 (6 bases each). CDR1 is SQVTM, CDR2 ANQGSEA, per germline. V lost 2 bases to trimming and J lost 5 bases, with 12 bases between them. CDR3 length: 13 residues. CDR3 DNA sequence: TGCAGCGTTGAATTCGGGGGCGAGGAGACCCAGTACTTC. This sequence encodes CSVEFGGEETQYF.

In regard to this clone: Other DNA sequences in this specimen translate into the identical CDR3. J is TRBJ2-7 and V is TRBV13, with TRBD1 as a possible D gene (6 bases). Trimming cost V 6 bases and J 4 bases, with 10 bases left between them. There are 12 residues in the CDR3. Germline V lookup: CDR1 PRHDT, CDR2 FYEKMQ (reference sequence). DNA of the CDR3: TGTGCCAGCAGTCCCGACAGGTACGAGCAGTACTTC. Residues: CASSPDRYEQYF.

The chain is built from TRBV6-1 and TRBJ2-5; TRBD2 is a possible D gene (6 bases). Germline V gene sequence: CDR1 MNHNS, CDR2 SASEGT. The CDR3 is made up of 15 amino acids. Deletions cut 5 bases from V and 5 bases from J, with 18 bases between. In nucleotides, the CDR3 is TGTGCCAGCAGTATCCGGGACTTCCGGTTTGAGACCCAGTACTTC. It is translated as CASSIRDFRFETQYF.

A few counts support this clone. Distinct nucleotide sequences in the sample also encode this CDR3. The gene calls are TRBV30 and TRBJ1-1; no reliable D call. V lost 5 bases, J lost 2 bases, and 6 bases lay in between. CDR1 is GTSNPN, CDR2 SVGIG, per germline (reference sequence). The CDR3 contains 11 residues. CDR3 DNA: TGTGCCTGGTCCGATAACACTGAAGCTTTCTTT. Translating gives CAWSDNTEAFF.

CDR3 coding DNA: TGTGCCAGCAGCCGGGAGGGCGGGTCCTACAATGAGCAGTTCTTC. This encodes CASSREGGSYNEQFF. The chain is built from TRBV9 and TRBJ2-1; 8 bases match TRBD2. The V gene's germline CDR1 is SGDLS and CDR2 YYNGEE. The CDR3 spans 15 residues. With V trimmed by 4 bases and J by 1 base, 4 bases remained unmatched. Combining the CDR3 with reference TRBV9 and TRBJ2-1 gives the whole variable domain DSGVTQTPKHLITATGQRVTLRCSPRSGDLSVYWYQQSLDQGLQFLIQYYNGEERAKGNILERFSAQQFPDLHSELNLSSLELGDSALYFCASSREGGSYNEQFFGPGTRLTVL.

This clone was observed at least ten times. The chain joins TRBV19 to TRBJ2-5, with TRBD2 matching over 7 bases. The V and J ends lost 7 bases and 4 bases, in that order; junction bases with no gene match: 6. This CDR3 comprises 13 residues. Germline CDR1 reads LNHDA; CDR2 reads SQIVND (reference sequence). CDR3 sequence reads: CASMWGGIETQYF. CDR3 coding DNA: TGTGCCAGTATGTGGGGGGGGATAGAGACCCAGTACTTC.

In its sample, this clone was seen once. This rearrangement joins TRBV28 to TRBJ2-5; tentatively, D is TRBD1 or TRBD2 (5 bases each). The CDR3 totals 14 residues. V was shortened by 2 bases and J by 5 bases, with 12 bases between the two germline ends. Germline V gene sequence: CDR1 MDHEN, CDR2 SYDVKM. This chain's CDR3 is CASSLEGWGETQYF. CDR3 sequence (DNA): TGTGCCAGCAGTTTAGAGGGTTGGGGGGAGACCCAGTACTTC.

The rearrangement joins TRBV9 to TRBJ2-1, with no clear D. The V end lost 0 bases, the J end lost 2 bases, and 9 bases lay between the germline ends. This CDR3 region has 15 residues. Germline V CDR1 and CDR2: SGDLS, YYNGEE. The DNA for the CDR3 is TGTGCCAGCAGCGTAGAAGGTCGCCCCTACAATGAGCAGTTCTTC. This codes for CASSVEGRPYNEQFF.

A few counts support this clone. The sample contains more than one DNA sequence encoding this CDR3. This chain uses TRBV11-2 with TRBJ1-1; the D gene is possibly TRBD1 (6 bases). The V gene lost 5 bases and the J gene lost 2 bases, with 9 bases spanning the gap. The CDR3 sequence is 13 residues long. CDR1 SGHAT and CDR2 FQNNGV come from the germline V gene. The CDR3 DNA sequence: TGTGCCAGCAGCCCGGGACAAAACACTGAAGCTTTCTTT. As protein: CASSPGQNTEAFF. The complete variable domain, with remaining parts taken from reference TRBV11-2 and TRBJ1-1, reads EAGVAQSPRYKIIEKRQSVAFWCNPISGHATLYWYQQILGQGPKLLIQFQNNGVVDDSQLPKDRFSAERLKGVDSTLKIQPAKLEDSAVYLCASSPGQNTEAFFGQGTRLTVV.

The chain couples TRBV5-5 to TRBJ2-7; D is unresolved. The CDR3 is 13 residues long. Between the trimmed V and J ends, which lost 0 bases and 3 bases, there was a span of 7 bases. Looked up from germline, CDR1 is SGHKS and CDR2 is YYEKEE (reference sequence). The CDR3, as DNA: TGTGCCAGCAGCTTGGTTGACATCTACGAGCAGTACTTC. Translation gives CASSLVDIYEQYF.

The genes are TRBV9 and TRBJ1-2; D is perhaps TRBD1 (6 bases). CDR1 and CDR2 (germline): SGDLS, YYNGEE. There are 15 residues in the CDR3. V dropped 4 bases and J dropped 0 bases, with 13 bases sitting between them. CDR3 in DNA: TGTGCCAGCAGCCTGCGGGACACAGCTAACTATGGCTACACCTTC. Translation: CASSLRDTANYGYTF. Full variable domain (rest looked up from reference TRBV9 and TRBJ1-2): DSGVTQTPKHLITATGQRVTLRCSPRSGDLSVYWYQQSLDQGLQFLIQYYNGEERAKGNILERFSAQQFPDLHSELNLSSLELGDSALYFCASSLRDTANYGYTFGSGTRLTVV.

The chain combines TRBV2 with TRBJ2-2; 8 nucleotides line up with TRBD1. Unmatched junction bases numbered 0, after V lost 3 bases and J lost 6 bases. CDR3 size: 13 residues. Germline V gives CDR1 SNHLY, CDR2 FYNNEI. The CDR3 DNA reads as TGTGCCAGCAGTGAGACAGGGGCCGGGGAGCTGTTTTTT. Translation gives CASSETGAGELFF.

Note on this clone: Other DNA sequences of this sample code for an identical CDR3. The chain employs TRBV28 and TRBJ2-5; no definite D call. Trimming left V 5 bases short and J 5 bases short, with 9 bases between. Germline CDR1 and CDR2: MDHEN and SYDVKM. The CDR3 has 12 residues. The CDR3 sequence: CASSLVGETQYF. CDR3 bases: TGTGCCAGCAGTCTTGTTGGGGAGACCCAGTACTTC.